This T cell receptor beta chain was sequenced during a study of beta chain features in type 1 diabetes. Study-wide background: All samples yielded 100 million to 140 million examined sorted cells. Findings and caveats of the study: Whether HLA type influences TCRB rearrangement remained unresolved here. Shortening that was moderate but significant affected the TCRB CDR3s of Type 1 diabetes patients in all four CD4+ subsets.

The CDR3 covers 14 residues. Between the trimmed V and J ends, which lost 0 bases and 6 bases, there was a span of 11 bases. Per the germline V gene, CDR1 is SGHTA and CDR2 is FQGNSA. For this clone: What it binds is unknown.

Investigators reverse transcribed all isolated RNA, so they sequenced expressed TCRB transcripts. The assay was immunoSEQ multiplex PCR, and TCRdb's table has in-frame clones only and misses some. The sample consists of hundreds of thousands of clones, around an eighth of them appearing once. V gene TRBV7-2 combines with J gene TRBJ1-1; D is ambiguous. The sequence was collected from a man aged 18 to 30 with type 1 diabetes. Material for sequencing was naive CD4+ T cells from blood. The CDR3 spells CASSLAMGWAEAFF. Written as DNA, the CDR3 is TGTGCCAGCAGCTTAGCGATGGGTTGGGCTGAAGCTTTCTTT. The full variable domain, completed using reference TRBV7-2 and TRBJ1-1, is GAGVSQSPSNKVTEKGKDVELRCDPISGHTALYWYRQSLGQGLEFLIYFQGNSAPDKSGLPSDRFSAERTGGSVSTLTIQRTQQEDSAVYLCASSLAMGWAEAFFGQGTRLTVV.